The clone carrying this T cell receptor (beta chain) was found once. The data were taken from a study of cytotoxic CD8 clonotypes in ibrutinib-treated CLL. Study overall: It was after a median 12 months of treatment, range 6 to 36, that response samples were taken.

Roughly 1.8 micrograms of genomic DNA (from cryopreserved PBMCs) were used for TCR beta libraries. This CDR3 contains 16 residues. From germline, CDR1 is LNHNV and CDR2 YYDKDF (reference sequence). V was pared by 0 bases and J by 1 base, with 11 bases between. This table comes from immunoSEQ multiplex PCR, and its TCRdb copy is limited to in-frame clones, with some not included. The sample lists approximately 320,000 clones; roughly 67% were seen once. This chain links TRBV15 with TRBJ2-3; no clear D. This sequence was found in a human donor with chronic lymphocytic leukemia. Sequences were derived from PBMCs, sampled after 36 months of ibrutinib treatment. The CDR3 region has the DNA TGTGCCACCAGCAGAGACAAACAGTTGGGCACAGATACGCAGTATTTT. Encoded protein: CATSRDKQLGTDTQYF.